This T cell receptor (beta chain) was sequenced for a study of CD8+ T cells in alopecia areata. The study, taken as a whole, reports: Sequenced scalp T cells also include alphabeta T cells resident in normal skin. Researchers reported that TCR sharing among patients proved less clear than in mice, possibly HLA-linked. Normal scalp showed lower clonality than lesional scalp, especially alopecia totalis/universalis.

Extracted from the samples, RNA was reverse transcribed into cDNA to serve as the sequencing template. Generated by immunoSEQ multiplex PCR, the TCRdb table keeps only in-frame clones and is missing some. This table has roughly 200,000 clones, more than 50% appearing once. The sample holds a few counts of this clone. Its specificity is not known. CD4+ and CD8+ T cells were sorted from PBMCs. Germline-derived CDR1 and CDR2 are SGHAT and FQNNGV. V lost 1 base, J lost 6 bases, and 8 bases stayed unmatched. There are 16 residues in the CDR3. The gene calls are TRBV11-2 and TRBJ2-1; the match to TRBD1 covers 8 bases. Source material: CD8+ T cells sorted from blood. This sequence was found in a human donor in good health. CDR3 protein: CASSLGRDRQFNEQFF. The CDR3, as DNA: TGTGCCAGCAGCTTAGGAAGGGACAGGCAGTTCAATGAGCAGTTCTTC.